This T cell receptor (beta chain) was recovered during a study of tumor-infiltrating lymphocytes in primary liver carcinoma. Study conclusions and caveats: The 250 largest clones made up significantly more of tumor than blood repertoires (p = 0.039).

Using a constant-region primer together with ProtoScript II reverse transcriptase, TCR beta cDNA was made from 500 ng of total RNA. Libraries covering TCR beta were generated through three nested multiplex PCR rounds (using a slightly modified ARM-PCR). It was with TRBV1-TRBV30 forward primers and a C-beta reverse primer that the first two PCR rounds were run, at around 11 cycles each. TCRdb reprocessed the multiplex PCR reads via MiXCR and lists one record per CDR3 protein. The table lists about 210,000 distinct CDR3 sequences, approximately 80% of them singletons. This CDR3 comprises 13 residues. The germline V gene encodes CDR1 MNHNS and CDR2 SASEGT. Points on this clonotype: Its target is unknown. At one of its ends the junction is not consistent with the germline gene, which may arise from a read error.

Co-extraction yielded RNA and DNA from roughly 21-30 mg of unsorted bulk tissue. Over 80% of the cells in every tumor sample were viable tumor cells. The chain joins TRBV6-1 to TRBJ2-1; maybe TRBD2 (5 bases). The source material was tumor tissue from primary liver carcinoma. The sequence was collected from a man in his forties with primary liver carcinoma and hepatitis B virus infection. The CDR3 loop is CASNSGSYNEQFF. In nucleotides, the CDR3 is TGCGCCAGCAACAGTGGGAGCTACAATGAGCAGTTCTTC.